This T cell receptor beta chain was captured in a study of T cells in localized non-small cell lung cancer. Profiling relied on immunoSEQ multiplex PCR, and the TCRdb table lists in-frame clones only, not all of them. Among roughly 70,000 clones, approximately 87% were seen once, and the ten largest hold about a fifth. The CDR3 loop spans 13 amino acids. CDR1 is SGHVS, CDR2 FQNEAQ, per germline. The V and J ends lost 7 bases and 6 bases respectively, with 16 bases between them. Comment on this clone: Its antigen is still unknown.

Overall study findings and caveats: Density of T cells in blood, when higher, went with longer overall survival. Uninvolved adjacent lung showed higher T cell clonality than tumor. Heterogeneity is still possible, as just one tumor region was sequenced. Adjacent lung had a median roughly 60 of the 100 largest tumor clones.

The TCR sequence derives from a male donor at least 60 years old with stage III squamous cell lung carcinoma. The material was peripheral blood, obtained before any cancer treatment. The chain links TRBV7-8 to TRBJ2-7; D tentatively reads TRBD1 or TRBD2 (6 bases each). The CDR3 DNA reads TGTGCCAGCAAGGGGGGCCGGGTAGGCGAGCAGTACTTC. This sequence encodes CASKGGRVGEQYF.